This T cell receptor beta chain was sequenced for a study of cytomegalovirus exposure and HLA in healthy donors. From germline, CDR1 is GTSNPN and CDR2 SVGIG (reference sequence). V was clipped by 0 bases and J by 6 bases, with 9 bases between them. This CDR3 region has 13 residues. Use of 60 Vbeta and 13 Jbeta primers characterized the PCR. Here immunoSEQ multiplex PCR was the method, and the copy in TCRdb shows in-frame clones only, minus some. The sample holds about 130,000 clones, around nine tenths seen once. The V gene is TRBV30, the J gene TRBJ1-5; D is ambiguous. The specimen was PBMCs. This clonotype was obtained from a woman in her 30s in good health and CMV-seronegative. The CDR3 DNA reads TGTGCCTGGAGTGTGACGGAGGGTCAGCCCCAGCATTTT. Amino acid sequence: CAWSVTEGQPQHF. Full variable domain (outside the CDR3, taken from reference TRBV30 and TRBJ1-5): SQTIHQWPATLVQPVGSPLSLECTVEGTSNPNLYWYRQAAGRGLQLLFYSVGIGQISSEVPQNLSASRPQDRQFILSSKKLLLSDSGFYLCAWSVTEGQPQHFGDGTRLSIL.